The present T cell receptor beta chain was sequenced within a study of shared clonotypes between healthy human individuals. This CDR3 is built from 16 residues. Germline lookup yields CDR1 SGHRS and CDR2 YFSETQ. Trimming at V came to 4 bases and at J to 6 bases, leaving 9 bases not matched to a gene. Clones were read by immunoSEQ multiplex PCR, and TCRdb kept only the in-frame ones, dropping some. The repertoire holds some 1.5 million clones, nearly 99% seen once, with less than 0.55% in the top ten. This clone appeared once. Input material: naive CD4+ T cells sorted from blood. As for subset: CD45RA+ positively selected. This sequence originates from a man aged 30 to 39 in good health. The chain uses TRBV5-1 and TRBJ2-1, with 11 bases aligning to TRBD2. The DNA for the CDR3 is TGCGCCAGCAGCCCAACCTGGACTAGCGGGTTCAATGAGCAGTTCTTC. It codes for CASSPTWTSGFNEQFF.